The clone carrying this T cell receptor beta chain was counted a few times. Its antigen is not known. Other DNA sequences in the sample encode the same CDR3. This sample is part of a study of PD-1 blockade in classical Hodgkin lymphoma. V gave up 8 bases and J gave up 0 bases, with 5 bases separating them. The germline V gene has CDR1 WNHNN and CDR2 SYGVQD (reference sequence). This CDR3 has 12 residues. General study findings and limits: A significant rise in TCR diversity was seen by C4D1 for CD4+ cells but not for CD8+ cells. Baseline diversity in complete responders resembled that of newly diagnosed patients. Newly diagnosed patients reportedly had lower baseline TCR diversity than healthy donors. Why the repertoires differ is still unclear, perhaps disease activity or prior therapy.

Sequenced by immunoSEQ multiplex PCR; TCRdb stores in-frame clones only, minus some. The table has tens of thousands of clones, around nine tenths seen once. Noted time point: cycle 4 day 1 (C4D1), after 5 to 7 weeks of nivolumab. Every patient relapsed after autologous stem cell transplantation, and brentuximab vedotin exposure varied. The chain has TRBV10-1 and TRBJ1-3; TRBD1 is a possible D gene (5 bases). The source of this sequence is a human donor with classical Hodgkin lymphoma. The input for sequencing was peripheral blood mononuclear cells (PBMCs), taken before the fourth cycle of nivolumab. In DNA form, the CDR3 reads TGCGCCAGCGGGACCTCTGGAAACACCATATATTTT. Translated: CASGTSGNTIYF.